This note documents a single T cell receptor (beta chain) sequence. What this receptor recognizes is not known. No per-base quality is available; no much larger clone lies one base away. TCRbeta CDR3 regions were profiled by bias-controlled multiplex PCR amplification of genomic DNA with the immunoSEQ Assay. On the study's bioinformatics: The absolute abundance of each unique TCRbeta CDR3 region was quantified after sequences were collapsed and filtered. Differential abundance was tested with a binomial (Fisher-equivalent) model and with a beta-binomial model adding time-dependent variance fitted from healthy donors. Any clone with fewer than 5 combined templates was excluded, and a clone was called differentially abundant if its Benjamini-Hochberg FDR was below 0.01. The form v = (b*log(k)+a)^2 was used to model beta-binomial variance as a function of total template count across the two samples. Held by TCRdb, this immuneACCESS table contains in-frame sequences only and omits some clones. Under half of the omission traces to an unresolved V gene where checked; the cause of the rest is unknown. V, J and clone size derive from that table, while D and trimming were established from the DNA sequence. Here the sample has about 85,000 clones; approximately 90% occur a single time. The ten largest clones capture around 20% of the sample.

From its cysteine to its phenylalanine, the CDR3 spans 15 amino acids. Of all the DNA, just the CDR3 is kept, 45 bases in frame from base 1. Germline trimming amounts to 6 bases on V and 5 bases on J, with 11 as the count of junction bases outside the gene matches. Based on the germline V gene (reference sequence), the CDR1 and CDR2 sequences are LNHDA and SQIVND. The sample belongs to a study of identifying expanded T cells in peripheral blood (dated by TCRdb to the late 2010s). Context from the whole study: Separate aliquots of the same genomic DNA pool were sequenced to produce technical replicates, and four replicates were compared in pairs. Study-wide findings and limitations: In all healthy donors, the variance in clone template counts between samples taken 2 to 3 weeks apart rose significantly as total template count increased. Across all healthy-donor time intervals, the beta-binomial model significantly cut both the number of clones called differentially abundant and the false-positive rate. The authors expected biological variance in healthy repertoires might increase further over much longer intervals such as months to years. The binomial model flagged around 1.2 differentially abundant clones between technical replicates but about 16 over about 2 weeks and around 19 over approximately 4 weeks.

During the collection period, no infections or other immune events were recorded for the healthy donors. Healthy-donor blood repertoires served as a training cohort to calibrate time-dependent variance in a beta-binomial model of T-cell clone differential abundance. The training cohort comprised roughly 10 healthy donors, 3 female and 7 male. The donors were between roughly 25 and 70 years old, with an average age of around 42 years. Whole blood was collected from each healthy donor at three time points spaced 2 to 3 weeks apart and obtained from a commercial supplier. For immunosequencing, genomic DNA was extracted from whole blood that had not been sorted.

This chain is built from TRBV19 and TRBJ1-2; 8 bases in the middle match TRBD1. This receptor was identified in a person aged 18-69 years in good health. The specimen sequenced was blood. CDR3 protein: CASRLQGVQGYGYTF. The DNA sequence is as follows: TGTGCCAGTAGGCTACAGGGGGTACAAGGATATGGCTACACCTTC.